This paragraph reports one T cell receptor (beta chain). The source of the sample is a study of blood T cell repertoires in COVID-19. The data were produced by immunoSEQ multiplex PCR, yet TCRdb's version contains in-frame clones alone and is incomplete. This sample has approximately 66,000 clones, with more than 60% found just once. V shed 0 bases, J shed 6 bases, and the junction held 5 bases outside the gene matches. Germline values: CDR1 SGHVS, CDR2 FNYEAQ. There are 15 residues in the CDR3. This receptor was taken from a man aged 55 to 70 with acute or convalescent COVID-19. The J gene is TRBJ1-1, the V gene TRBV7-6, with 9 positions matching TRBD1. The specimen sequenced was peripheral blood. CDR3 nucleotide sequence: TGTGCCAGCAGCTTAGCACAGGGGGCGCATCCTGAAGCTTTCTTT. This encodes CASSLAQGAHPEAFF.